Below are 25 T cell receptor beta chains sequenced from a single sample in a study of ipilimumab plus nivolumab after autologous stem cell transplantation (dated by TCRdb to the early 2020s). Libraries came from the immunoSEQ multiplex PCR assay. TCRdb retrieved this table from immuneACCESS and kept in-frame rearrangements only. Not all clones are present; in checked studies, unresolved V genes account for under half, and no reason is known for the remainder. This sample comprises fewer than 95,000 clones, approximately 83% of them detected only once. Less than 2.5% of the sample is held by the ten biggest clonotypes. The sample was PBMCs, taken in a trial of ipilimumab plus nivolumab as post-transplant consolidation. These TCRs come from a male donor with diffuse large B-cell lymphoma.

The gene calls are TRBV19 and TRBJ1-1, with D possibly matching TRBD1 (5 bases). The CDR3 contains 12 residues. The germline V gene encodes CDR1 LNHDA and CDR2 SQIVND (reference sequence). V gave up 6 bases and J gave up 4 bases, with 9 bases separating them. The CDR3 here is CASRVQGTEAFF. Written as DNA, the CDR3 is TGTGCCAGTAGAGTTCAGGGCACTGAAGCTTTCTTT.

The chain recombines TRBV5-4 with TRBJ2-2; D is unresolved. This CDR3 has 13 residues. CDR1 SGHNT and CDR2 YYREEE come from the germline V gene (reference sequence). V lost 0 bases and J lost 8, with 8 bases in between. This CDR3 is CASSLARGGELFF. DNA of the CDR3: TGTGCCAGCAGCTTGGCCCGAGGTGGGGAGCTGTTTTTT.

This clone was seen a single time. V and J are TRBV5-4 and TRBJ2-5; 7 bases are shared with TRBD2. CDR1 and CDR2 from the germline V gene are SGHNT and YYREEE (reference sequence). The CDR3 loop spans 14 amino acids. The J segment lost 4 bases and the V segment lost 3 bases, leaving 6 bases of the junction unmatched. The CDR3 protein is CASSSPGEGETQYF. In DNA, the CDR3 is TGTGCCAGCAGCTCACCCGGGGAGGGAGAGACCCAGTACTTC. Supplemented by reference TRBV5-4 and TRBJ2-5, the full variable domain reads ETGVTQSPTHLIKTRGQQVTLRCSSQSGHNTVSWYQQALGQGPQFIFQYYREEENGRGNFPPRFSGLQFPNYSSELNVNALELDDSALYLCASSSPGEGETQYFGPGTRLLVL.

The V gene is TRBV11-2, the J gene TRBJ2-3; D ambiguous. CDR1 SGHAT and CDR2 FQNNGV come from the germline V gene. Between the trimmed V and J ends, which lost 1 base and 4 bases, there was a span of 9 bases. This CDR3 spans 14 amino acids. The CDR3 sequence: CASSLVTYADTQYF. The DNA for the CDR3 is TGTGCCAGCAGCTTAGTGACTTACGCAGATACGCAGTATTTT.

This clone turned up a few times. The gene calls are TRBV6-1 and TRBJ1-3; D gene ambiguous. CDR1 MNHNS and CDR2 SASEGT come from the germline V gene. V was pared by 4 bases and J by 0 bases, with 13 bases between. This CDR3 comprises 16 residues. CDR3 sequence reads: CASSARSAASGNTIYF. For the CDR3, the DNA is TGTGCCAGCAGTGCCCGTTCAGCCGCCTCTGGAAACACCATATATTTT.

The chain has TRBV19 and TRBJ1-1, with D unclear. V dropped 5 bases and J dropped 4 bases, with 11 bases sitting between them. The germline V gene encodes CDR1 LNHDA and CDR2 SQIVND (reference sequence). The CDR3 covers 13 residues. DNA for the CDR3: TGTGCCAGTAGTTTGATGAAGGGCACTGAAGCTTTCTTT. It yields the protein CASSLMKGTEAFF.

This chain connects TRBV6-5 to TRBJ1-1; D perhaps matches TRBD1 (5 bases). The CDR3 covers 14 residues. The V end lost 0 bases, the J end lost 3 bases, and 8 bases lay between the germline ends. Germline lookup yields CDR1 MNHEY and CDR2 SVGAGI. In DNA form, the CDR3 reads TGTGCCAGCAGTTACTCGTTAGGGGACACTGAAGCTTTCTTT. The encoded protein is CASSYSLGDTEAFF.

The chain links TRBV7-9 to TRBJ2-5; no clear D. V was pared by 2 bases and J by 5 bases, with 9 bases between. Germline-derived CDR1 and CDR2 are SEHNR and FQNEAQ (reference sequence). The CDR3 covers 13 residues. CDR3 coding DNA: TGTGCCAGCAGCTTACATAGTGGGGAGACCCAGTACTTC. Protein product: CASSLHSGETQYF.

This rearrangement joins TRBV9 to TRBJ2-5, with 14 bases aligning to TRBD2. Unmatched junction bases numbered 4, after V lost 3 bases and J lost 3 bases. This CDR3 contains 16 residues. Germline CDR1 reads SGDLS; CDR2 reads YYNGEE. CDR3 DNA: TGTGCCAGCAGCGCCCGGACTAGCGGGGGGAAAGAGACCCAGTACTTC. It translates to CASSARTSGGKETQYF.

The chain employs TRBV2 and TRBJ2-5; 7 nucleotides align to TRBD1. CDR1 and CDR2 from the germline V gene are SNHLY and FYNNEI. Trimming removed 6 bases from V and 1 base from J; junction bases left unmatched: 5. This CDR3 region has 14 residues. Here the CDR3 DNA reads TGTGCCAGCAGCCTGACAGGGTCCCAAGAGACCCAGTACTTC. Protein sequence: CASSLTGSQETQYF. The whole variable domain, remainder taken from reference TRBV2 and TRBJ2-5, is EPEVTQTPSHQVTQMGQEVILRCVPISNHLYFYWYRQILGQKVEFLVSFYNNEISEKSEIFDDQFSVERPDGSNFTLKIRSTKLEDSAMYFCASSLTGSQETQYFGPGTRLLVL.

The rearrangement uses TRBV11-2 and TRBJ1-4; D is undetermined. The CDR3 consists of 16 residues. Germline V gives CDR1 SGHAT, CDR2 FQNNGV. V gave up 5 bases and J gave up 0 bases, with 13 bases separating them. CDR3 coding DNA: TGTGCCAGCAGCCCCGGGAGGTTTACAACTAATGAAAAACTGTTTTTT. It translates to CASSPGRFTTNEKLFF.

Only a few counts were recorded for this clone. The sample carries other DNA sequences with the same CDR3. The chain couples TRBV18 to TRBJ2-7; D call uncertain. V lost 0 bases to trimming and J lost 0 bases, with 3 bases between them. The germline V gene has CDR1 KGHSH and CDR2 LQKENI. The length of the CDR3 is 13 residues. CDR3 protein: CASSPPSSYEQYF. The CDR3 DNA reads as TGTGCCAGCTCACCACCCAGCTCCTACGAGCAGTACTTC. The whole variable domain, filled in from reference TRBV18 and TRBJ2-7, reads NAGVMQNPRHLVRRRGQEARLRCSPMKGHSHVYWYRQLPEEGLKFMVYLQKENIIDESGMPKERFSAEFPKEGPSILRIQQVVRGDSAAYFCASSPPSSYEQYFGPGTRLTVT.

This chain uses TRBV7-9 with TRBJ1-3; 11 bases match TRBD1. V was pared by 5 bases and J by 8 bases, with 8 bases of the junction left unmatched. This CDR3 is built from 15 residues. Germline V gives CDR1 SEHNR, CDR2 FQNEAQ (reference sequence). CDR3 coding DNA: TGTGCCAGCAGCGCACCGGGACAGGGGGTGGACACCATATATTTT. Encoded protein: CASSAPGQGVDTIYF. The complete variable domain, with remaining parts taken from reference TRBV7-9 and TRBJ1-3, reads DTGVSQNPRHKITKRGQNVTFRCDPISEHNRLYWYRQTLGQGPEFLTYFQNEAQLEKSRLLSDRFSAERPKGSFSTLEIQRTEQGDSAMYLCASSAPGQGVDTIYFGEGSWLTVV.

The chain uses TRBV2 and TRBJ2-3; D not resolved. The CDR3 is made up of 13 amino acids. Germline V gene data show CDR1 as SNHLY and CDR2 as FYNNEI. Trimming shortened V by 7 bases and J by 0 bases, and 8 bases separated the two germline ends. This CDR3 is CASKEESTDTQYF. In DNA, the CDR3 is TGTGCCAGCAAAGAGGAAAGCACAGATACGCAGTATTTT.

The V gene is TRBV6-6, the J gene TRBJ2-2; TRBD1 matches 7 bases. The CDR3 loop spans 14 amino acids. Germline V gene data show CDR1 as MNHNY and CDR2 as SVGAGI (reference sequence). After removal of 7 bases from V and 3 bases from J, the junction contained 5 bases not matched to a gene. CDR3 sequence: CASIRGQDTGELFF. DNA for the CDR3: TGTGCCAGCATTAGGGGGCAGGACACCGGGGAGCTGTTTTTT.

This clone was observed once. The chain couples TRBV5-4 to TRBJ1-6; D gene ambiguous. The length of the CDR3 is 19 residues. Germline CDR1 is SGHNT and CDR2 is YYREEE (reference sequence). The V gene lost 1 base and the J gene lost 3 bases, with 20 bases spanning the gap. The CDR3 here is CASSLTKMSRGHYNSPLHF. CDR3 in DNA: TGTGCCAGCAGCTTGACTAAGATGTCTCGGGGTCACTATAATTCACCCCTCCACTTT.

This chain joins TRBV11-1 and TRBJ2-2; no definite D call. CDR3 length: 13 residues. V shed 1 base and J shed 12 bases, with 12 bases lying between them. Per germline, CDR1 SGHAT and CDR2 FQDESV (reference sequence). The CDR3 protein is CASSLDGPQKLFF. CDR3 in DNA: TGTGCCAGCAGCTTAGATGGGCCCCAGAAGCTGTTTTTT.

This chain connects TRBV19 to TRBJ1-2; a possible D gene is TRBD1 (5 bases). This CDR3 has 13 amino acids. The ends were cut back, 3 bases at V and 5 bases at J, with 10 bases in the middle. From germline, CDR1 is LNHDA and CDR2 SQIVND (reference sequence). CDR3 in DNA: TGTGCCAGTAGTATCGACAGAAGTTATGGCTACACCTTC. It codes for CASSIDRSYGYTF.

The J gene is TRBJ1-4, the V gene TRBV5-1; unclear D gene. This CDR3 region has 15 residues. Trimming took 4 bases from V and 4 from J, leaving 14 bases between them. Germline V gene lookup returns CDR1 SGHRS and CDR2 YFSETQ. The CDR3 DNA follows: TGCGCCAGCAGCCAGGATCACAGCGATAATGAAAAACTGTTTTTT. Protein sequence: CASSQDHSDNEKLFF.

The rearrangement links TRBV29-1 to TRBJ1-1; possible D gene TRBD1, 6 bases. Trimming left V 8 bases short and J 8 bases short, with 27 bases between. CDR1 SQVTM and CDR2 ANQGSEA come from the germline V gene. The CDR3 spans 15 residues. In nucleotides, the CDR3 is TGCAGCTACCGGGACGGACTTTTGGGGGCCCTAGAAGCTTTCTTT. Its translation: CSYRDGLLGALEAFF.

The chain links TRBV11-2 to TRBJ1-6; 11 bases match TRBD1. The germline gives CDR1 SGHAT, CDR2 FQNNGV. V lost 4 bases to trimming and J lost 6 bases; unmatched junction nucleotides: 5. This CDR3 comprises 16 residues. For the CDR3, the DNA is TGTGCCAGCAGCTCTGGACAGGGGGCGCGTAATTCACCCCTCCACTTT. It specifies CASSSGQGARNSPLHF.

The DNA of the CDR3 is TGTGCCAGCAGTGTTAAGGGAGACGGTAATGAAAAACTGTTTTTT. Residues: CASSVKGDGNEKLFF. The chain combines TRBV6-1 with TRBJ1-4; D uncertain. This CDR3 region has 15 residues. In germline, CDR1 is MNHNS, CDR2 SASEGT. V was cut by 4 bases and J by 4 bases, with 13 bases left in between.

The chain joins TRBV5-1 to TRBJ2-1, with D tentatively TRBD2 (6 bases). This CDR3 comprises 16 residues. Trimming took 1 base from V and 0 from J, leaving 11 bases between them. CDR1 and CDR2 from the germline V gene are SGHRS and YFSETQ. CDR3 DNA: TGCGCCAGCAGCTTGTTTCGGGGGAGCTCCTACAATGAGCAGTTCTTC. Amino acid sequence: CASSLFRGSSYNEQFF.

This rearrangement joins TRBV19 to TRBJ1-1; D might be TRBD1 (5 bases). The CDR3 is made up of 11 amino acids. The V and J ends lost 7 bases and 11 bases respectively, with 14 bases between them. CDR1 is LNHDA, CDR2 SQIVND, per germline (reference sequence). CDR3 in amino acids: CASKEGAKAFF. The CDR3 nucleotides read TGTGCCAGTAAAGAAGGGGCAAAGGCTTTCTTT.

The chain uses TRBV28 and TRBJ1-4; 9 bases fit TRBD1. After removal of 6 bases from V and 6 bases from J, the junction contained 8 bases not matched to a gene. The CDR3 loop spans 15 amino acids. Germline lookup yields CDR1 MDHEN and CDR2 SYDVKM. The CDR3, as DNA: TGTGCCAGCAGCTCGGGGGGACAGGGAGATGAAAAACTGTTTTTT. As protein: CASSSGGQGDEKLFF. Full variable domain (outside the CDR3, taken from reference TRBV28 and TRBJ1-4): DVKVTQSSRYLVKRTGEKVFLECVQDMDHENMFWYRQDPGLGLRLIYFSYDVKMKEKGDIPEGYSVSREKKERFSLILESASTNQTSMYLCASSSGGQGDEKLFFGSGTQLSVL.